A single sample is the source of the 17 T cell receptor beta chains below, sequenced in a study of early T cells in non-severe SARS-CoV-2 infection (dated by TCRdb to the early 2020s). Receptors were amplified or captured by 5' RACE. Reads for this sample came from a NextSeq 500. TCRdb trimmed the raw reads at Q25, called clones with MiXCR and kept productive beta chains. Records with the same CDR3 protein are collapsed into one entry carrying the most frequent genes and DNA. The sample table holds approximately 50,000 distinct CDR3 sequences, of which around 9.5% were seen once. 8% to 10% of the sample lies in the top ten. The specimen sequenced was whole blood. The receptor set was obtained from an adult who was a healthcare worker with PCR-confirmed SARS-CoV-2 infection or an uninfected control (not recorded which).

This clonotype was observed a handful of times. The chain couples TRBV30 to TRBJ2-7; 7 nucleotides match TRBD1. CDR3 length: 13 residues. The germline gives CDR1 GTSNPN, CDR2 SVGIG (reference sequence). J lost 4 bases, V lost 0 bases, and 3 bases had no gene match. The CDR3 spells CAWSVGGSYEQYF. Here the CDR3 DNA reads TGTGCCTGGAGTGTAGGGGGCAGTTACGAGCAGTACTTC.

There are a few counts of this clonotype. The chain is built from TRBV20-1 and TRBJ1-6, with D perhaps matching TRBD1 (5 bases). This CDR3 has 12 amino acids. Per germline, CDR1 DFQATT and CDR2 SNEGSKA (reference sequence). V gave up 5 bases and J gave up 10 bases, with 12 bases separating them. Here the CDR3 reads CSASLRDSPLHF. DNA of the CDR3: TGCAGTGCTTCCCTCAGGGACTCACCCCTCCACTTT.

Note on this clonotype: The junction and the germline gene differ at one end; a read error may be behind it. V and J are TRBV6-2 or TRBV6-3 and TRBJ2-7; D not certain. This CDR3 spans 14 amino acids. CDR1 and CDR2 from the germline V gene are MNHEY and SVGEGT. The DNA of the CDR3 is TGTGCCAGAAGTTTCCCCCGGACCTACTACGAGCAGTACTTC. It codes for CARSFPRTYYEQYF.

This clonotype was observed a handful of times. Possible read error: a much larger clone is one base away. The CDR3 sequence is CAGSRTGVEQYF. CDR3 nucleotides: TGTGCCGGCAGCCGGACAGGGGTCGAGCAGTACTTC. The rearrangement links TRBV12-3 or TRBV12-4 to TRBJ2-7; 9 bases agree with TRBD1. CDR3 length: 12 residues.

In this sample, this clonotype turned up many times. This chain joins TRBV6-5 and TRBJ2-7, with 7 bases that match TRBD1. CDR1 and CDR2 from the germline V gene are MNHEY and SVGAGI. This CDR3 contains 17 residues. The junction had 13 bases not matched to a gene; V was cut back by 4 bases and J by 1 base. Here the CDR3 reads CASSLHRQGSRSYEQYF. In nucleotides, the CDR3 is TGTGCCAGCAGTTTACACAGACAGGGTAGTAGGTCCTACGAGCAGTACTTC.

There are many counts of this clonotype. V usage is TRBV13 and J usage is TRBJ2-1, with 11 bases fitting TRBD1. Trimming took 5 bases from V and 3 from J; bases not matched to a gene: 3. This CDR3 contains 15 residues. In germline, CDR1 is PRHDT, CDR2 FYEKMQ (reference sequence). CDR3 protein: CASSRDRGVYNEQFF. DNA for the CDR3: TGTGCCAGCAGCCGGGACAGGGGGGTCTACAATGAGCAGTTCTTC.

There are many counts of this clonotype. The chain joins TRBV2 to TRBJ2-6; D gene ambiguous. Trimming took 6 bases from V and 0 from J, leaving 12 bases between them. This CDR3 region has 16 residues. The germline V gene encodes CDR1 SNHLY and CDR2 FYNNEI. The CDR3 protein is CASSDRRTSGANVLTF. The DNA for the CDR3 is TGTGCCAGCAGCGATAGGCGTACCTCTGGGGCCAACGTCCTGACTTTC.

V usage is TRBV20-1 and J usage is TRBJ2-5; 8 nucleotides agree with TRBD2. The germline V gene has CDR1 DFQATT and CDR2 SNEGSKA (reference sequence). After removal of 7 bases from V and 4 bases from J, the junction contained 11 bases not matched to a gene. The CDR3 loop spans 14 amino acids. Here the CDR3 DNA reads TGCAGTGAACGAGTATCGGGAGGGCCAGAGACCCAGTACTTC. The encoded protein is CSERVSGGPETQYF.

This clonotype was counted only a few times. The V gene is TRBV19, the J gene TRBJ1-4, with D unresolved. The CDR3 length is 14 residues. Trimming removed 2 bases from V and 0 bases from J, with 4 bases in between. Per the germline V gene, CDR1 is LNHDA and CDR2 is SQIVND (reference sequence). CDR3 nucleotide sequence: TGTGCCAGTAGTATAACAGCAACTAATGAAAAACTGTTTTTT. It encodes CASSITATNEKLFF.

In its sample, this clonotype was seen many times. The chain joins TRBV20-1 to TRBJ2-5; TRBD2 is a possible D gene (6 bases). Germline lookup yields CDR1 DFQATT and CDR2 SNEGSKA (reference sequence). The CDR3 length is 15 residues. Trimming cost V 4 bases and J 5 bases, with 20 bases left between them. CDR3 residues: CSAITPDYRGETQYF. The CDR3 DNA reads TGCAGTGCTATAACCCCGGACTATCGGGGGGAGACCCAGTACTTC.

The rearrangement uses TRBV7-8 and TRBJ2-7; 10 bases fit TRBD1. In germline, CDR1 is SGHVS, CDR2 FQNEAQ. The CDR3 has 15 residues. The trim removed 1 base at V and 7 bases at J, leaving 7 bases unmatched. The CDR3 DNA sequence: TGTGCCAGCAGCTTAGTTGGGACAGGGGTGGGAGAGCAGTACTTC. It yields the protein CASSLVGTGVGEQYF.

In this sample, this clonotype turned up many times. The chain recombines TRBV2 with TRBJ2-4, with D hard to call. The CDR3 covers 11 residues. Germline V CDR1 and CDR2: SNHLY, FYNNEI. Trimming removed 7 bases from V and 5 bases from J, with 6 bases in between. CDR3 region: CASKRENIQYF. The CDR3 DNA reads as TGTGCCAGCAAACGGGAAAACATTCAGTACTTC.

This clonotype was recorded many times. The chain uses TRBV7-9 and TRBJ1-4, with D uncertain. Trimming shortened V by 5 bases and J by 2 bases, and 9 bases separated the two germline ends. The V gene's germline CDR1 is SEHNR and CDR2 FQNEAQ (reference sequence). There are 14 residues in the CDR3. In DNA form, the CDR3 reads TGTGCCAGCAGCCCCGGATGGACTAATGAAAAACTGTTTTTT. As protein: CASSPGWTNEKLFF.

This clonotype was recorded many times. The chain is built from TRBV2 and TRBJ1-1; D perhaps matches TRBD1 (6 bases). Trimming pared 3 bases from V and 4 bases from J, leaving 15 bases between. Germline lookup yields CDR1 SNHLY and CDR2 FYNNEI. The CDR3 is 15 residues long. CDR3: CASSDSEGGRTEAFF. In DNA, the CDR3 is TGTGCCAGCAGTGACTCCGAGGGGGGTCGCACTGAAGCTTTCTTT.

There are many counts of this clonotype. The chain links TRBV9 to TRBJ2-7; 8 bases map to TRBD2. The CDR3 sequence is 14 residues long. V lost 4 bases, J lost 6 bases, and 9 bases stayed unmatched. Germline assignment: CDR1 SGDLS and CDR2 YYNGEE. The CDR3 DNA reads as TGTGCCAGCAGCCCCCCGGGAGGGCCCGTCGAGCAGTACTTC. Its translation: CASSPPGGPVEQYF.

This clonotype came up a few times. The chain has TRBV24-1 and TRBJ2-2; 13 nucleotides align to TRBD2. Germline V gene sequence: CDR1 KGHDR, CDR2 SFDVKD. Trimming took 3 bases from V and 3 from J; bases not matched to a gene: 12. The CDR3 contains 20 residues. CDR3 in amino acids: CATSDERTSGRRLDTGELFF. For the CDR3, the DNA is TGTGCCACCAGTGATGAAAGGACTAGCGGGAGACGATTGGACACCGGGGAGCTGTTTTTT.

This clonotype has at least ten counts. This rearrangement joins TRBV6-6 to TRBJ1-2; tentative D call: TRBD1 (5 bases). Germline V CDR1 and CDR2: MNHNY, SVGAGI (reference sequence). The V end was cut by 5 bases, the J end by 6 bases, with 19 bases between. This CDR3 contains 15 residues. CDR3 in DNA: TGTGCCAGCAGTGACGGGACCGTCCCTTTTGATGGCTACACCTTC. This translates into CASSDGTVPFDGYTF.